The 30 T cell receptor beta chains listed next were all sequenced from one sample in a study of OX40 agonist ivuxolimab in advanced cancers. The protocol was immunoSEQ multiplex PCR, while the TCRdb copy is restricted to in-frame clones and leaves out a portion. Altogether tens of thousands of clones are present, about 87% being singletons, with the ten largest covering 0.45% to 0.6%. This material consisted of CD4+ or CD8+ T cells sorted from blood, taken in a trial of the OX40 agonist ivuxolimab. The receptor set was obtained from an adult with an advanced solid tumor such as melanoma, head and neck, liver or kidney cancer.

The genes are TRBV4-1 and TRBJ1-4; TRBD1 is a possible D gene (6 bases). Looked up from germline, CDR1 is MGHRA and CDR2 is YSYEKL. V dropped 1 base and J dropped 0 bases, with 18 bases sitting between them. The CDR3 loop spans 19 amino acids. The CDR3 region has the DNA TGCGCCAGCAGCCAAGGGCCGGCGGACAGACAGGCAACTAATGAAAAACTGTTTTTT. Its protein is CASSQGPADRQATNEKLFF.

The chain links TRBV5-4 to TRBJ2-5, with D possibly being TRBD2 (5 bases). This CDR3 has 15 amino acids. Trimming stripped 2 bases from V and 2 bases from J, with 13 bases between. The germline gives CDR1 SGHNT, CDR2 YYREEE (reference sequence). The CDR3 DNA reads as TGTGCCAGCAGCTTTAGGCTAGCCTCTCAAGAGACCCAGTACTTC. Protein: CASSFRLASQETQYF.

In nucleotides, the CDR3 is TGTGCCAGTAGACGACAGGGTAGCAATCAGCCCCAGCATTTT. Its protein product is CASRRQGSNQPQHF. The gene calls are TRBV19 and TRBJ1-5; 7 nucleotides align to TRBD1. The J segment lost 0 bases and the V segment lost 6 bases, leaving 2 bases of the junction unmatched. The CDR3 consists of 14 residues. Per germline, CDR1 LNHDA and CDR2 SQIVND (reference sequence).

This clone was picked up one time. This sequence joins TRBV6-5 and TRBJ2-5, with 7 bases matching TRBD2. This CDR3 has 16 amino acids. CDR1 and CDR2 (germline): MNHEY, SVGAGI. V lost 0 bases and J lost 5; bases outside the gene matches: 9. The chain's CDR3 is CASSYSLSGVGETQYF. The CDR3 region has the DNA TGTGCCAGCAGTTACTCCCTCAGCGGGGTGGGGGAGACCCAGTACTTC.

As for this clone: This same CDR3 is encoded by further DNA sequences in the sample. The V and J genes are TRBV11-2 and TRBJ1-1; the D is unclear. The CDR3 covers 13 residues. V dropped 2 bases and J dropped 4 bases, with 8 bases sitting between them. Germline CDR1 reads SGHAT; CDR2 reads FQNNGV. The CDR3 DNA is TGTGCCAGCAGCTTATATCGTGGCACTGAAGCTTTCTTT. Protein product: CASSLYRGTEAFF. The full variable domain, rest sourced from reference TRBV11-2 and TRBJ1-1, is EAGVAQSPRYKIIEKRQSVAFWCNPISGHATLYWYQQILGQGPKLLIQFQNNGVVDDSQLPKDRFSAERLKGVDSTLKIQPAKLEDSAVYLCASSLYRGTEAFFGQGTRLTVV.

The chain uses TRBV2 and TRBJ2-5; possibly TRBD2 for D (6 bases). CDR1 and CDR2 from the germline V gene are SNHLY and FYNNEI. V lost 6 bases to trimming and J lost 7 bases, with 12 bases between them. The CDR3 has 12 residues. CDR3 in DNA: TGTGCCAGCAGCATTGGGGGAGGGACCCAGTACTTC. Its translation is CASSIGGGTQYF.

The chain employs TRBV19 and TRBJ1-5, with 7 bases matching TRBD1. V was pared by 6 bases and J by 6 bases, with 14 bases of the junction left unmatched. Germline CDR1 reads LNHDA; CDR2 reads SQIVND (reference sequence). The CDR3 is 16 amino acids. The CDR3 loop reads CASRATGTSGGQPQHF. CDR3 sequence (DNA): TGTGCCAGTAGAGCAACCGGGACATCAGGGGGTCAGCCCCAGCATTTT.

The CDR3 reads CASSVRGGSSYNEQFF. For the CDR3, the DNA is TGTGCCAGCAGCGTCCGGGGAGGGAGCTCCTACAATGAGCAGTTCTTC. The gene calls are TRBV9 and TRBJ2-1; 7 nucleotides agree with TRBD2. Trimming took 2 bases from V and 0 from J; bases not matched to a gene: 5. This CDR3 contains 16 residues. CDR1 is SGDLS, CDR2 YYNGEE, per germline.

The V call is TRBV11-2, the J call TRBJ1-5; 8 bases are shared with TRBD1. This CDR3 has 14 amino acids. Per the germline V gene, CDR1 is SGHAT and CDR2 is FQNNGV. Unmatched junction bases numbered 6, after V lost 4 bases and J lost 7 bases. The CDR3 here is CASSSQGARQPQHF. The CDR3 nucleotides read TGTGCCAGCAGCTCCCAGGGGGCGCGGCAGCCCCAGCATTTT. Variable domain in full (rest from reference TRBV11-2 and TRBJ1-5): EAGVAQSPRYKIIEKRQSVAFWCNPISGHATLYWYQQILGQGPKLLIQFQNNGVVDDSQLPKDRFSAERLKGVDSTLKIQPAKLEDSAVYLCASSSQGARQPQHFGDGTRLSIL.

This clone was observed once. The chain carries TRBV18 and TRBJ1-4; D unresolved. In germline, CDR1 is KGHSH, CDR2 LQKENI. This CDR3 is 12 amino acids long. V gave up 7 bases and J gave up 11 bases, with 14 bases separating them. The CDR3 reads CASFAPGGKLFF. DNA for the CDR3: TGTGCCAGCTTTGCCCCCGGCGGGAAACTGTTTTTT.

The chain joins TRBV12-5 to TRBJ2-3; D possibly corresponds to TRBD2 (6 bases). Germline values: CDR1 LGHNT, CDR2 FRNRAP. The CDR3 is 16 amino acids. Trimming left V 6 bases short and J 5 bases short, with 21 bases between. CDR3 DNA sequence: TGTGCTAGTGGACCCGGACTAACCCTGGGGGGAGATACGCAGTATTTT. Its translation is CASGPGLTLGGDTQYF.

V is TRBV6-5 and J is TRBJ2-2; D is unresolved. CDR1 and CDR2 from the germline V gene are MNHEY and SVGAGI. The ends were cut back, 7 bases at V and 3 bases at J, with 0 bases in the middle. The CDR3 has 10 amino acids. CDR3 DNA: TGTGCCAGCAACACCGGGGAGCTGTTTTTT. It encodes CASNTGELFF.

V and J are TRBV29-1 and TRBJ2-5, with D possibly TRBD2 on 6 matching bases. There are 18 residues in the CDR3. In germline, CDR1 is SQVTM, CDR2 ANQGSEA. Trimming took 1 base from V and 0 from J, leaving 21 bases between them. The CDR3 DNA reads as TGCAGCGTTGAAGGGTCGGGTAGTGGCGGGGTAGACCAAGAGACCCAGTACTTC. Residues: CSVEGSGSGGVDQETQYF.

The J gene is TRBJ1-5, the V gene TRBV6-6, with D unresolved. This CDR3 has 12 residues. Germline V lookup: CDR1 MNHNY, CDR2 SVGAGI (reference sequence). The V and J ends lost 8 bases and 7 bases respectively, with 12 bases between them. The CDR3 spells CASDGLGQPQHF. The DNA for the CDR3 is TGTGCCAGCGACGGCCTTGGGCAGCCCCAGCATTTT.

This chain connects TRBV7-6 to TRBJ1-3, with D hard to call. The germline V gene encodes CDR1 SGHVS and CDR2 FNYEAQ. V lost 5 bases and J 2 bases, leaving 19 bases between the germline ends. This CDR3 contains 17 residues. The CDR3 spells CASSQNLPGGAGNTIYF. For the CDR3, the DNA is TGTGCCAGCAGCCAAAATCTACCTGGTGGGGCTGGAAACACCATATATTTT.

This clone was picked up one time. V and J are TRBV2 and TRBJ1-3; 10 nucleotides agree with TRBD1. The ends lost 7 bases at V and 8 bases at J; junction bases unmatched: 5. The CDR3 spans 13 residues. CDR1 SNHLY and CDR2 FYNNEI come from the germline V gene. The CDR3 bases are TGTGCCAGCAACGGACAGGGGGAACACACCATATATTTT. This codes for CASNGQGEHTIYF.

V is TRBV29-1 and J is TRBJ1-2, with TRBD1 as a possible D gene (6 bases). CDR1 SQVTM and CDR2 ANQGSEA come from the germline V gene. V dropped 4 bases and J dropped 4 bases, with 13 bases sitting between them. The CDR3 spans 13 residues. The CDR3 region is CSVAEGGSYGYTF. CDR3 in DNA: TGCAGCGTTGCGGAGGGGGGAAGCTATGGCTACACCTTC.

Written as DNA, the CDR3 is TGTGCCAGCAGCTGGACTAGCGGGGGACAAGAGACCCAGTACTTC. Its translation: CASSWTSGGQETQYF. The chain carries TRBV11-2 and TRBJ2-5, with TRBD2 matching over 13 bases. The length of the CDR3 is 15 residues. After removal of 4 bases from V and 2 bases from J, the junction contained 1 base not matched to a gene. The germline gives CDR1 SGHAT, CDR2 FQNNGV. Variable domain in full (rest from reference TRBV11-2 and TRBJ2-5): EAGVAQSPRYKIIEKRQSVAFWCNPISGHATLYWYQQILGQGPKLLIQFQNNGVVDDSQLPKDRFSAERLKGVDSTLKIQPAKLEDSAVYLCASSWTSGGQETQYFGPGTRLLVL.

The CDR3 sequence: CASSLAVSGQPQHF. The CDR3 DNA is TGTGCCAGCAGCTTGGCTGTTTCGGGACAGCCCCAGCATTTT. This chain joins TRBV5-5 and TRBJ1-5; D call uncertain. V shed 0 bases and J shed 7 bases, with 11 bases lying between them. The CDR3 covers 14 residues. In germline, CDR1 is SGHKS, CDR2 YYEKEE (reference sequence).

The chain uses TRBV5-1 and TRBJ2-2, with unresolved D. The germline V gene encodes CDR1 SGHRS and CDR2 YFSETQ. Trimming removed 2 bases from V and 7 bases from J, with 12 bases in between. The CDR3 is 14 residues long. CDR3 amino acids: CASSFPGYDGELFF. As DNA, the CDR3 is TGCGCCAGCAGCTTCCCCGGATACGACGGGGAGCTGTTTTTT.

The rearrangement joins TRBV9 to TRBJ2-1; 15 bases are shared with TRBD2. V lost 0 bases and J lost 10; bases outside the gene matches: 5. Per germline, CDR1 SGDLS and CDR2 YYNGEE. This CDR3 spans 16 amino acids. The CDR3 protein is CASSVGTSGGAEEQFF. DNA for the CDR3: TGTGCCAGCAGCGTAGGGACTAGCGGGGGGGCCGAAGAGCAGTTCTTC.

V is TRBV28 and J is TRBJ1-5; D is possibly TRBD1 (5 bases). V was pared by 4 bases and J by 0 bases, with 10 bases between. The CDR3 sequence is 15 residues long. Looked up from germline, CDR1 is MDHEN and CDR2 is SYDVKM. In DNA, the CDR3 is TGTGCCAGCAGTTCGGGACGGTATAGCAATCAGCCCCAGCATTTT. Encoded protein: CASSSGRYSNQPQHF.

The chain combines TRBV5-6 with TRBJ1-2; TRBD1 might be the D (5 bases). Trimming cost V 2 bases and J 4 bases, with 12 bases left between them. This CDR3 contains 14 residues. CDR1 and CDR2 (germline): SGHDT, YYEEEE. Here the CDR3 DNA reads TGTGCCAGCAGCTTTACTCAGGGAGGCTATGGCTACACCTTC. It codes for CASSFTQGGYGYTF.

The chain uses TRBV6-6 and TRBJ1-5, with D unresolved. The germline gives CDR1 MNHNY, CDR2 SVGAGI (reference sequence). The CDR3 contains 13 residues. The V gene lost 2 bases and the J gene lost 4 bases, with 6 bases spanning the gap. The CDR3 region is CASSYDGNQPQHF. DNA of the CDR3: TGTGCCAGCAGTTACGACGGGAATCAGCCCCAGCATTTT.

V usage is TRBV5-6 and J usage is TRBJ2-6; no definite D call. Germline V gene lookup returns CDR1 SGHDT and CDR2 YYEEEE. This CDR3 is 15 amino acids long. The V gene lost 1 base and the J gene lost 0 bases, with 5 bases spanning the gap. The CDR3 reads CASSLRSSGANVLTF. CDR3 nucleotides: TGTGCCAGCAGCTTGCGAAGCTCTGGGGCCAACGTCCTGACTTTC.

This chain connects TRBV10-2 to TRBJ1-2; D unresolved. There are 13 residues in the CDR3. Germline V gene data show CDR1 as WSHSY and CDR2 as SAAADI. V shed 4 bases and J shed 8 bases, with 14 bases lying between them. CDR3 nucleotide sequence: TGCGCCAGCAGTGTTGGCAGAGTTGACGGCTACACCTTC. It specifies CASSVGRVDGYTF.

In nucleotides, the CDR3 is TGTGCCAGCAGCTTACTCGGAATCCCAACCGGCTACACCTTC. Its translation: CASSLLGIPTGYTF. The rearrangement uses TRBV11-2 and TRBJ1-2; no firm D call. Germline V gives CDR1 SGHAT, CDR2 FQNNGV. The CDR3 covers 14 residues. The germline V and J ends were trimmed by 2 bases and 8 bases, with 15 bases remaining between them.

This clone has only one observation. This chain uses TRBV15 with TRBJ1-1; D is ambiguous. Germline V gene sequence: CDR1 LNHNV, CDR2 YYDKDF (reference sequence). Between the trimmed V and J ends, which lost 0 bases and 2 bases, there was a span of 7 bases. The CDR3 loop spans 14 amino acids. DNA for the CDR3: TGTGCCACCAGCAGAGATCAGGCAAACACTGAAGCTTTCTTT. It translates to CATSRDQANTEAFF.

The V and J genes are TRBV21-1 and TRBJ1-4. TRBV21-1 is a recognized pseudogene. This CDR3 is built from 13 residues. The CDR3 bases are TGTGCCAGCCTCAGGGAGGGCTATGAAAAACTGTTTTTT. As protein: CASLREGYEKLFF.

This rearrangement joins TRBV5-1 to TRBJ1-4; D call uncertain. The CDR3 length is 15 residues. The V end was cut by 0 bases, the J end by 6 bases, with 12 bases between. CDR1 and CDR2 from the germline V gene are SGHRS and YFSETQ. The CDR3 region has the DNA TGCGCCAGCAGCTTGGGCAGGTCCCGACATGAAAAACTGTTTTTT. Its protein is CASSLGRSRHEKLFF.